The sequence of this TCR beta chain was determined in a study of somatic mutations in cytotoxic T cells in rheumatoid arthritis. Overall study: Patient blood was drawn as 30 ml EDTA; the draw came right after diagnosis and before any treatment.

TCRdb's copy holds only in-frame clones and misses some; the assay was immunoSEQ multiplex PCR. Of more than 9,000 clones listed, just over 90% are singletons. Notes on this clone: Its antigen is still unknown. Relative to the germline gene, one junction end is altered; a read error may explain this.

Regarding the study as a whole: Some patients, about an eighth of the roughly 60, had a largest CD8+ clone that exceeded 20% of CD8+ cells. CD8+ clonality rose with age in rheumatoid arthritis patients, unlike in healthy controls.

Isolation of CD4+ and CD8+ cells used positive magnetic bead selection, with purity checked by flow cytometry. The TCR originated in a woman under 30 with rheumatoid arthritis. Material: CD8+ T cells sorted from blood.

The CDR3 is CASIITGGTGLPLF. The CDR3 DNA reads as TGTGCCAGTATCATCACGGGGGGGACAGGGCTCCCCCTCTTC. This chain connects TRBV19 to TRBJ2-1; D might be TRBD1 (9 bases). Germline CDR1 reads LNHDA; CDR2 reads SQIVND (reference sequence). The CDR3 length is 14 residues.